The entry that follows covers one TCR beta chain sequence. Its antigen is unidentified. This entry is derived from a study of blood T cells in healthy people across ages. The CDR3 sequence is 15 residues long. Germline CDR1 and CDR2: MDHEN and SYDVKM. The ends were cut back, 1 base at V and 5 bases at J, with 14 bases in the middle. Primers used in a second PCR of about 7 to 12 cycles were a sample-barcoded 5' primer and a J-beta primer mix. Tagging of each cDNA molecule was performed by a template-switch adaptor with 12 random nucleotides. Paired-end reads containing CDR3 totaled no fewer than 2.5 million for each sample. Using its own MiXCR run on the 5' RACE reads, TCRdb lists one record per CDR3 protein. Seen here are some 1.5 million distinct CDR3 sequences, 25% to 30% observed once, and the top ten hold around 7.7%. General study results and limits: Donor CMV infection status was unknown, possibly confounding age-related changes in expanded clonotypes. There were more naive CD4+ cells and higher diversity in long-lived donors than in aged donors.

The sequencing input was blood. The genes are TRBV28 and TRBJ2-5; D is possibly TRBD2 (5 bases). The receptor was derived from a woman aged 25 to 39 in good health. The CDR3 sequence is CASSLSSPPGETQYF. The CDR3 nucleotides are TGTGCCAGCAGTTTATCCAGTCCCCCGGGGGAGACCCAGTACTTC.